The next 20 T cell receptor beta chains were all read from a single sample in a study of T cell responses to AZD1222 COVID-19 vaccine. Generated by immunoSEQ multiplex PCR, the TCRdb table keeps only in-frame clones and is missing some. The sample carries around 150,000 clones, 90% to 95% recorded once. The sample consisted of peripheral blood, taken 28 days after the second AZD1222 dose. Source of these receptors: an adult who received the AZD1222 COVID-19 vaccine.

The chain is built from TRBV10-3 and TRBJ2-7, with a weak D call TRBD2 (6 bases). The germline CDR1 and CDR2 sequences are ENHRY and SYGVKD. V was cut by 3 bases and J by 7 bases, with 13 bases left in between. This CDR3 comprises 13 residues. The CDR3 region is CAISDRTTGEQYF. CDR3 sequence (DNA): TGTGCCATCAGTGACAGGACTACGGGGGAGCAGTACTTC.

V usage is TRBV5-6 and J usage is TRBJ1-6; perhaps TRBD1 as D (6 bases). Trimming took off 4 bases at V and 10 bases at J, with 21 bases between the two ends. Per germline, CDR1 SGHDT and CDR2 YYEEEE. CDR3 length: 16 amino acids. The CDR3: CASSPISLQGNSPLHF. The CDR3 DNA sequence: TGTGCCAGCAGCCCCATCTCGCTGCAGGGGAACTCACCCCTCCACTTT.

This clone was picked up one time. Additional DNA sequences in this sample encode the identical CDR3. The chain combines TRBV7-2 with TRBJ2-7, with D unclear. The CDR3 is 11 amino acids. Germline loops: CDR1 SGHTA, CDR2 FQGNSA. V was cut by 4 bases and J by 2 bases, with 3 bases left in between. CDR3 DNA sequence: TGTGCCAGCAGCTCGGCCTACGAGCAGTACTTC. Translation: CASSSAYEQYF.

A single count supports this clone. V and J are TRBV5-1 and TRBJ1-3; possibly TRBD1 for D (5 bases). V dropped 3 bases and J dropped 4 bases, with 17 bases sitting between them. CDR1 and CDR2 (germline): SGHRS, YFSETQ. This CDR3 has 16 amino acids. CDR3 coding DNA: TGCGCCAGCAGCTCGGACGGTGGGGCTTTGGGAAACACCATATATTTT. Amino acid sequence: CASSSDGGALGNTIYF.

This chain links TRBV7-2 with TRBJ2-7; 8 nucleotides agree with TRBD1. This CDR3 region has 15 residues. V gave up 5 bases and J gave up 5 bases; unmatched junction bases: 11. From germline, CDR1 is SGHTA and CDR2 FQGNSA. CDR3 sequence reads: CASSPQGGIVHEQYF. CDR3 nucleotide sequence: TGTGCCAGCAGCCCACAGGGGGGTATAGTCCACGAGCAGTACTTC.

This sequence joins TRBV3-1 (or the pseudogene TRBV3-2) and TRBJ1-2; D is unresolved. The CDR3 runs to 13 residues. V shed 0 bases and J shed 10 bases, with 12 bases lying between them. Per the germline V gene, CDR1 is LGHDT and CDR2 is YNNKEL (reference sequence). CDR3 loop: CASSQDLAAFYTF. The CDR3 nucleotides read TGTGCCAGCAGCCAAGATCTGGCAGCATTCTACACCTTC.

The DNA of the CDR3 is TGTGCCAGTAGGCCGGACAGATACTATGGCTACACCTTC. Its translation: CASRPDRYYGYTF. J is TRBJ1-2 and V is TRBV19; possible D gene TRBD1, 6 bases. Germline assignment: CDR1 LNHDA and CDR2 SQIVND (reference sequence). This CDR3 region has 13 residues. The V end lost 6 bases, the J end lost 3 bases, and 11 bases lay between the germline ends.

The chain couples TRBV12-3 or TRBV12-4 to TRBJ2-7; D is ambiguous. Trimming took off 6 bases at V and 1 base at J, with 7 bases between the two ends. The length of the CDR3 is 12 residues. CDR3 in amino acids: CASSSGSYEQYF. The CDR3 bases are TGTGCCAGCAGCTCGGGTTCCTACGAGCAGTACTTC.

The CDR3 DNA is TGTGCCAGCAGCTTAGTGACAGGGCGAGACTACGAGCAGTACTTC. It is translated as CASSLVTGRDYEQYF. The V gene is TRBV11-2, the J gene TRBJ2-7; 7 bases agree with TRBD1. From germline, CDR1 is SGHAT and CDR2 FQNNGV. The CDR3 consists of 15 residues. Trimming took 1 base from V and 3 from J; bases not matched to a gene: 6.

The rearrangement joins TRBV6-1 to TRBJ2-7, with 8 bases fitting TRBD1. The junction had 3 bases not matched to a gene; V was cut back by 2 bases and J by 3 bases. This CDR3 spans 14 amino acids. Germline CDR1 and CDR2: MNHNS and SASEGT. CDR3 bases: TGTGCCAGCAGTGAAACAGGGACAGGCTACGAGCAGTACTTC. Amino acids: CASSETGTGYEQYF.

V and J are TRBV11-2 and TRBJ1-1; D gene uncertain. Germline CDR1 SGHAT, CDR2 FQNNGV. Deletions cut 3 bases from V and 5 bases from J, with 13 bases between. The length of the CDR3 is 14 residues. The CDR3 loop reads CASSFQTLGTEAFF. CDR3 DNA sequence: TGTGCCAGCAGCTTTCAGACTTTGGGGACTGAAGCTTTCTTT.

The DNA for the CDR3 is TGTGCCAGCAGCCCGCCCCCGGGACAGGGAGTCAACGAGCAGTACTTC. This gives the protein CASSPPPGQGVNEQYF. V usage is TRBV5-6 and J usage is TRBJ2-7; 9 bases line up with TRBD1. Germline CDR1 and CDR2: SGHDT and YYEEEE. The CDR3 runs 16 residues. After removal of 4 bases from V and 5 bases from J, the junction contained 13 bases not matched to a gene. Full variable domain (outside the CDR3, taken from reference TRBV5-6 and TRBJ2-7): DAGVTQSPTHLIKTRGQQVTLRCSPKSGHDTVSWYQQALGQGPQFIFQYYEEEERQRGNFPDRFSGHQFPNYSSELNVNALLLGDSALYLCASSPPPGQGVNEQYFGPGTRLTVT.

The V call is TRBV6-2 or TRBV6-3, the J call TRBJ1-6; the match to TRBD1 covers 8 bases. Unmatched junction bases numbered 5, after V lost 5 bases and J lost 5 bases. Germline V gene lookup returns CDR1 MNHEY and CDR2 SVGEGT. The CDR3 contains 15 residues. The CDR3 sequence: CASSPLDRDNSPLHF. The CDR3 nucleotides read TGTGCCAGCAGTCCCCTGGACAGGGATAATTCACCCCTCCACTTT.

The chain couples TRBV11-3 to TRBJ2-5; possible D gene TRBD1, 6 bases. The CDR3 sequence is 15 residues long. The V end lost 1 base, the J end lost 5 bases, and 14 bases lay between the germline ends. The V gene's germline CDR1 is SGHNT and CDR2 YENEEA. CDR3 protein: CASSLGVNRAETQYF. CDR3 in DNA: TGTGCCAGCAGCTTAGGCGTGAACAGGGCGGAGACCCAGTACTTC. Full variable domain (missing parts from reference TRBV11-3 and TRBJ2-5): EAGVVQSPRYKIIEKKQPVAFWCNPISGHNTLYWYLQNLGQGPELLIRYENEEAVDDSQLPKDRFSAERLKGVDSTLKIQPAELGDSAVYLCASSLGVNRAETQYFGPGTRLLVL.

This clone is a singleton in its sample. V gene TRBV11-3 combines with J gene TRBJ1-1, with D perhaps matching TRBD1 (6 bases). Trimming pared 5 bases from V and 0 bases from J, leaving 13 bases between. The CDR3 has 15 amino acids. The germline V gene encodes CDR1 SGHNT and CDR2 YENEEA. The CDR3: CASSIGRGLNTEAFF. The CDR3 nucleotides read TGTGCCAGCAGCATAGGGAGGGGGTTGAACACTGAAGCTTTCTTT. The full variable domain, rest sourced from reference TRBV11-3 and TRBJ1-1, is EAGVVQSPRYKIIEKKQPVAFWCNPISGHNTLYWYLQNLGQGPELLIRYENEEAVDDSQLPKDRFSAERLKGVDSTLKIQPAELGDSAVYLCASSIGRGLNTEAFFGQGTRLTVV.

V usage is TRBV10-2 and J usage is TRBJ2-5; 7 nucleotides agree with TRBD1. V was clipped by 8 bases and J by 2 bases; unmatched bases: 8. The CDR3 runs to 14 residues. The germline V gene encodes CDR1 WSHSY and CDR2 SAAADI. The CDR3 loop is CASLGTATQETQYF. The CDR3 nucleotides are TGCGCCAGCCTCGGGACAGCGACTCAAGAGACCCAGTACTTC.

V is TRBV18 and J is TRBJ2-1; the D is unclear. From germline, CDR1 is KGHSH and CDR2 LQKENI. The CDR3 sequence is 17 residues long. V lost 2 bases and J 2 bases, leaving 16 bases between the germline ends. This CDR3 is CASSPISVTRTYNEQFF. CDR3 in DNA: TGTGCCAGCTCACCAATCAGCGTGACAAGAACCTACAATGAGCAGTTCTTC. The full variable domain, rest sourced from reference TRBV18 and TRBJ2-1, is NAGVMQNPRHLVRRRGQEARLRCSPMKGHSHVYWYRQLPEEGLKFMVYLQKENIIDESGMPKERFSAEFPKEGPSILRIQQVVRGDSAAYFCASSPISVTRTYNEQFFGPGTRLTVL.

The V and J genes are TRBV29-1 and TRBJ1-1; TRBD1 matches 9 bases. Germline V gene lookup returns CDR1 SQVTM and CDR2 ANQGSEA. V gave up 5 bases and J gave up 5 bases; unmatched junction bases: 9. CDR3 length: 14 amino acids. In DNA, the CDR3 is TGCAGCGTTAAAACAGGGGGCGCGGTTACTGAAGCTTTCTTT. Translated: CSVKTGGAVTEAFF.

V is TRBV28 and J is TRBJ2-5; D could derive from TRBD1 or TRBD2 (5 bases each). Germline-derived CDR1 and CDR2 are MDHEN and SYDVKM. The CDR3 is made up of 15 amino acids. The ends were cut back, 3 bases at V and 1 base at J, with 12 bases in the middle. The CDR3 region is CASSLPRGTQETQYF. CDR3 DNA sequence: TGTGCCAGCAGTTTGCCCCGAGGGACCCAAGAGACCCAGTACTTC.

This clone was seen a single time. CDR3 region: CASRSRGPYGYTF. CDR3 bases: TGTGCCAGCAGATCAAGGGGGCCCTATGGCTACACCTTC. V gene TRBV2 combines with J gene TRBJ1-2; TRBD1 aligns across 7 bases. Germline V lookup: CDR1 SNHLY, CDR2 FYNNEI. The CDR3 spans 13 residues. V shed 6 bases and J 4 bases; nucleotides not matched to a gene: 5.